This entry concerns a single T cell receptor beta chain. These data come from a study of blood T cells in healthy people across ages. The germline V and J ends were trimmed by 0 bases and 5 bases, with 11 bases remaining between them. CDR1 is SGHRS, CDR2 YFSETQ, per germline. CDR3 length equals 14 residues. A second PCR, run for about 7 to 12 cycles, used a sample-barcoded 5' primer plus a J-beta primer mix. TCRdb itself ran the 5' RACE reads through MiXCR, one entry per CDR3 protein. The data show about 380,000 distinct CDR3 sequences, 45% to 65% seen once. The V and J genes are TRBV5-1 and TRBJ2-5, with D possibly being TRBD2 (6 bases). Sequences were obtained from blood. The receptor's source is a man between 60 and 75 years old in good health. CDR3 sequence (DNA): TGCGCCAGCAGCTTGGTGTCGAGCGGGGAGACCCAGTACTTC. This translates into CASSLVSSGETQYF. The whole variable domain, remainder taken from reference TRBV5-1 and TRBJ2-5, is KAGVTQTPRYLIKTRGQQVTLSCSPISGHRSVSWYQQTPGQGLQFLFEYFSETQRNKGNFPGRFSGRQFSNSRSEMNVSTLELGDSALYLCASSLVSSGETQYFGPGTRLLVL.